The source of this TCR beta chain is a study of identical twins. J was trimmed by 3 bases and V by 3 bases; bases with no gene match: 8. Per germline, CDR1 SGHDT and CDR2 YYEEEE. The length of the CDR3 is 15 residues. This clonotype has a handful of counts. Template switching, a step in the protocol, added a universal primer site, and cDNA carried unique molecular identifiers. In TCRdb, the 5' RACE reads were re-called with MiXCR into one record per CDR3 protein. This table holds over 600,000 distinct CDR3 sequences, 21% found once. The sample also formed part of further work on T cells expressing NK-cell markers.

The chain links TRBV5-6 to TRBJ1-2; 7 bases are a match to TRBD1. This TCR came from a woman aged 18-30 years in good health. The material sequenced was PBMCs. CDR3 sequence (DNA): TGTGCCAGCAGCTCCCTGACAGGGTCTTACTATGGCTACACCTTC. Translating it yields CASSSLTGSYYGYTF. Supplemented by reference TRBV5-6 and TRBJ1-2, the full variable domain reads DAGVTQSPTHLIKTRGQQVTLRCSPKSGHDTVSWYQQALGQGPQFIFQYYEEEERQRGNFPDRFSGHQFPNYSSELNVNALLLGDSALYLCASSSLTGSYYGYTFGSGTRLTVV.